Each of the 10 T cell receptor beta chains below was sequenced from the same sample in a study of T-cell reconstitution after alpha-beta-depleted transplantation in children (dated by TCRdb to about 2016). Sample treatment or condition, as interpreted from the label and publication: allogeneic hematopoietic cell transplantation with graft depleted of TCRalphabeta T cells and CD19 B cells. Library generation was performed with PCR. Instrument on record: Illumina HiSeq 2500. Molecular barcoding was employed in the preparation of TCR libraries, with unique molecular identifiers being used to normalize TCRbeta repertoire quantification. Using fastp trimming at Q25 and MiXCR clonotype assembly, TCRdb reanalyzed the public sequencing data and kept in-frame beta chains. Rows merge per CDR3 protein into single entries with the most common DNA and genes. The sample table contains around 500,000 distinct CDR3 sequences; only one count was recorded for roughly 24% of them. Together, the top ten hold less than 15% of the sample.

This specimen was PBMCs, mostly from graft donor cells, taken 360 days after TCRalphabeta/CD19-depleted stem cell transplant. The receptor source for this set is a boy in the first two years of life who had a stem cell transplant for acute myeloid leukemia, so the T cells may come from the graft donor.

The J gene is TRBJ2-7, the V gene TRBV12-3 or TRBV12-4; possible D gene TRBD1, 6 bases. The CDR3 runs to 16 residues. Trimming removed 0 bases from V and 3 bases from J, with 15 bases in between. CDR3: CASSLALIYRDYEQYF. In DNA, the CDR3 is TGTGCCAGCAGTTTAGCGCTAATATACAGGGACTACGAGCAGTACTTC.

Ten or more counts support this clonotype. The chain links TRBV2 to TRBJ2-3; tentatively, D is TRBD2 (5 bases). CDR1 is SNHLY, CDR2 FYNNEI, per germline. This CDR3 has 16 amino acids. V gave up 3 bases and J gave up 3 bases, with 16 bases separating them. CDR3 nucleotide sequence: TGTGCCAGCAGTGAGCCTAGAATGCCGGGGACAGATACGCAGTATTTT. This encodes CASSEPRMPGTDTQYF.

This chain uses TRBV9 with TRBJ1-2; the D gene is possibly TRBD1 (5 bases). Germline lookup yields CDR1 SGDLS and CDR2 YYNGEE. The CDR3 totals 13 residues. V was clipped by 0 bases and J by 8 bases, with 11 bases between them. The DNA of the CDR3 is TGTGCCAGCAGCGTAGCCCCCCGGACAGGCTACACCTTC. The encoded protein is CASSVAPRTGYTF.

This sequence joins TRBV6-5 and TRBJ1-2; no clear D. The CDR3 is 13 amino acids. Trimming removed 4 bases from V and 0 bases from J, with 6 bases in between. Germline CDR1 and CDR2: MNHEY and SVGAGI. CDR3 protein: CASSFWTNYGYTF. CDR3 bases: TGTGCCAGCAGTTTTTGGACTAACTATGGCTACACCTTC.

This clonotype was counted many times. The J gene is TRBJ1-1, the V gene TRBV3-1; no reliable D call. Between the trimmed V and J ends, which lost 4 bases and 1 base, there was a span of 10 bases. The CDR3 consists of 14 residues. Germline V lookup: CDR1 LGHDT, CDR2 YNNKEL (reference sequence). Here the CDR3 DNA reads TGTGCCAGCAGCCCGCTGTTAGGGAACACTGAAGCTTTCTTT. Translated: CASSPLLGNTEAFF.

In its sample, this clonotype was seen a few times. V usage is TRBV20-1 and J usage is TRBJ2-7, with TRBD1 as a possible D gene (6 bases). Trimming pared 0 bases from V and 0 bases from J, leaving 12 bases between. The V gene's germline CDR1 is DFQATT and CDR2 SNEGSKA (reference sequence). The CDR3 totals 15 residues. The CDR3 loop reads CSARDLGTLSYEQYV. CDR3 nucleotides: TGCAGTGCTAGAGATCTGGGGACACTCTCCTACGAGCAGTACGTC.

The V and J genes are TRBV4-3 and TRBJ2-7, with D possibly TRBD2 on 6 matching bases. The V gene's germline CDR1 is LGHNA and CDR2 YSLEER. This CDR3 contains 15 residues. Deletions cut 4 bases from V and 1 base from J, with 14 bases between. CDR3 DNA sequence: TGCGCCAGCAGCCCTCTCATGGGGGGATCCTACGAGCAGTACTTC. The encoded protein is CASSPLMGGSYEQYF.

The CDR3 spells CASSLWTSGDGTQYF. The CDR3 DNA reads TGTGCCAGCAGCCTTTGGACTAGCGGGGACGGTACGCAGTATTTT. This chain connects TRBV14 to TRBJ2-3; TRBD2 matches 12 bases. The CDR3 sequence is 15 residues long. Germline CDR1 SGHDN, CDR2 FVKESK. The junction had 7 bases not matched to a gene; V was cut back by 4 bases and J by 8 bases.

There are a few counts of this clonotype. This chain uses TRBV20-1 with TRBJ2-7; TRBD2 aligns across 13 bases. CDR3 length: 18 amino acids. Per the germline V gene, CDR1 is DFQATT and CDR2 is SNEGSKA (reference sequence). The trim removed 0 bases at V and 5 bases at J, leaving 13 bases unmatched. The CDR3 DNA sequence: TGCAGTGCTAGAGAGGGGACTAGCGGGGTTGGTCTGCGGAACGAGCAGTACTTC. It translates to CSAREGTSGVGLRNEQYF.

The chain carries TRBV7-2 and TRBJ2-1; possibly TRBD2 for D (5 bases). Trimming removed 1 base at V and 1 base at J, with 11 bases between. Per germline, CDR1 SGHTA and CDR2 FQGNSA. The CDR3 has 16 residues. The CDR3 DNA is TGTGCCAGCAGCTTAGAAGTCCCGGGGTCCTACAATGAGCAGTTCTTC. Translating it yields CASSLEVPGSYNEQFF.